This is a list of T cell receptor beta chains from one sample in a study of glioma-infiltrating T cells after dendritic cell vaccination. Sequenced by immunoSEQ multiplex PCR; TCRdb stores in-frame clones only, minus some. Among roughly 83,000 clones listed, under 90% were seen once. The material sequenced was blood, taken before dendritic cell vaccination. These receptors all come from a human donor with glioblastoma. CDR3s include the opening cysteine and the closing phenylalanine or tryptophan. Each record gives: V gene, clone size, J gene, D gene, CDR3 protein, CDR3 DNA. D genes are given only for firm matches. Rows give clone size only sometimes, using once, few, many, or a class for an expanded clone.

V: TRBV7-9; size: -; J: TRBJ2-1; D: -; CDR3: CASSLALSSGSSYNEQFF; DNA: TGTGCCAGCAGCTTAGCGCTAAGTAGCGGTAGCTCCTACAATGAGCAGTTCTTC
V: TRBV11-2; size: few; J: TRBJ2-3; D: -; CDR3: CASLGVTSSDTQYF; DNA: TGTGCCAGTCTAGGGGTTACGAGTAGCGATACGCAGTATTTT
V: TRBV10-1; size: -; J: TRBJ1-3; D: -; CDR3: CASSDGGVSSGNTIYF; DNA: TGCGCCAGCAGTGACGGAGGGGTAAGCTCTGGAAACACCATATATTTT
V: TRBV7-2; size: -; J: TRBJ2-3; D: TRBD2; CDR3: CASSLDGGADTQYF; DNA: TGTGCCAGCAGCTTAGACGGGGGGGCAGATACGCAGTATTTT
V: TRBV14; size: -; J: TRBJ1-1; D: TRBD1; CDR3: CASSQVFLRDRAIEAFF; DNA: TGTGCCAGCAGCCAAGTGTTTCTGCGGGACAGGGCAATTGAAGCTTTCTTT
V: TRBV14; size: -; J: TRBJ1-1; D: -; CDR3: CASSRQENTEAFF; DNA: TGTGCCAGCAGTCGACAGGAGAACACTGAAGCTTTCTTT
V: TRBV14; size: -; J: TRBJ1-2; D: -; CDR3: CASSQDHGVGGYTF; DNA: TGTGCCAGCAGCCAAGATCACGGGGTGGGTGGCTACACCTTC
V: TRBV5-6; size: -; J: TRBJ2-2; D: TRBD1; CDR3: CASSLQTGTGVNGELFF; DNA: TGTGCCAGCAGCTTGCAAACCGGGACAGGGGTTAACGGGGAGCTGTTTTTT
V: TRBV9; size: -; J: TRBJ1-1; D: -; CDR3: CASSARGEGTEAFF; DNA: TGTGCCAGCAGCGCCCGCGGGGAGGGCACTGAAGCTTTCTTT
V: TRBV13; size: -; J: TRBJ2-5; D: TRBD2; CDR3: CASSLLASGGETQYF; DNA: TGTGCCAGCAGCTTATTAGCTAGCGGGGGTGAGACCCAGTACTTC
V: TRBV5-8; size: -; J: TRBJ2-4; D: -; CDR3: CASSLVAGVRYF; DNA: TGTGCCAGCAGCTTGGTAGCAGGGGTACGGTACTTC
V: TRBV10-3; size: -; J: TRBJ2-3; D: TRBD2; CDR3: CAISDGTGVFGLAGEGTDTQYF; DNA: TGTGCCATCAGTGACGGGACAGGGGTTTTCGGACTAGCGGGAGAGGGAACAGATACGCAGTATTTT
V: TRBV15; size: -; J: TRBJ1-6; D: -; CDR3: CATSRDLSYNSPLHF; DNA: TGTGCCACCAGCAGAGATCTATCCTATAATTCACCCCTCCACTTT
V: TRBV29-1; size: -; J: TRBJ1-2; D: TRBD1; CDR3: CSVAYRGPDGYTF; DNA: TGCAGCGTTGCGTACAGGGGGCCGGATGGCTACACCTTC
V: TRBV19; size: -; J: TRBJ2-7; D: TRBD2; CDR3: CASSISGSSSYEQYF; DNA: TGTGCCAGTAGTATAAGCGGGAGTAGCTCCTACGAGCAGTACTTC
V: TRBV4-3; size: -; J: TRBJ1-3; D: -; CDR3: CASSQDQGEGLSGNTIYF; DNA: TGCGCCAGCAGCCAAGATCAAGGCGAGGGCCTCTCTGGAAACACCATATATTTT
V: TRBV19; size: once; J: TRBJ1-5; D: -; CDR3: CASSMLENQPQHF; DNA: TGTGCCAGTAGTATGTTGGAGAATCAGCCCCAGCATTTT
V: TRBV11-3; size: -; J: TRBJ2-7; D: -; CDR3: CASSSGLKSSYEQYF; DNA: TGTGCCAGCAGCTCGGGACTGAAGTCATCCTACGAGCAGTACTTC
V: TRBV1; size: -; J: TRBJ1-5; D: -; CDR3: CTSSPSSNQPQHF; DNA: TGCACCAGCAGCCCCAGTAGCAATCAGCCCCAGCATTTT
V: TRBV29-1; size: -; J: TRBJ1-2; D: -; CDR3: CSADSYGYTF; DNA: TGCAGCGCTGACAGCTATGGCTACACCTTC
V: TRBV2; size: -; J: TRBJ2-1; D: -; CDR3: CASSLNNEQFF; DNA: TGTGCCAGCAGTCTAAACAATGAGCAGTTCTTC
V: TRBV2; size: -; J: TRBJ2-1; D: TRBD1; CDR3: CASSGGQGVYNEQFF; DNA: TGTGCCAGCAGTGGGGGACAGGGGGTTTACAATGAGCAGTTCTTC
V: TRBV5-6; size: -; J: TRBJ1-1; D: -; CDR3: CASSAGVGVSEAFF; DNA: TGTGCCAGCAGTGCAGGGGTAGGAGTATCTGAAGCTTTCTTT
V: TRBV29-1; size: -; J: TRBJ1-2; D: TRBD1; CDR3: CSVERDSNYGYTF; DNA: TGCAGCGTTGAGAGGGACAGTAACTATGGCTACACCTTC
V: TRBV4-3; size: -; J: TRBJ2-7; D: TRBD1; CDR3: CASSQDLWDRAYEQYF; DNA: TGCGCCAGCAGCCAAGATCTGTGGGACAGAGCCTACGAGCAGTACTTC
V: TRBV20-1; size: -; J: TRBJ2-7; D: TRBD1; CDR3: CSVTGVGEQYF; DNA: TGCAGTGTAACAGGGGTTGGAGAGCAGTACTTC
V: TRBV29-1; size: -; J: TRBJ1-5; D: -; CDR3: CSVAVGANQPQHF; DNA: TGCAGCGTTGCGGTGGGGGCAAATCAGCCCCAGCATTTT
V: TRBV7-2; size: -; J: TRBJ1-2; D: -; CDR3: CASSLKGVGNYGYTF; DNA: TGTGCCAGCAGCTTAAAGGGGGTGGGGAACTATGGCTACACCTTC
V: TRBV7-6; size: -; J: TRBJ2-7; D: TRBD1; CDR3: CASSLELRDRENYEQYF; DNA: TGTGCCAGCAGCTTGGAATTACGGGACAGGGAGAACTACGAGCAGTACTTC
V: TRBV7-9; size: -; J: TRBJ1-5; D: TRBD1; CDR3: CASSTASGGNQPQHF; DNA: TGTGCCAGCAGCACCGCCTCAGGGGGAAATCAGCCCCAGCATTTT
V: TRBV6-1; size: -; J: TRBJ2-7; D: TRBD1; CDR3: CASSETRNRGYTYEQYF; DNA: TGTGCCAGCAGTGAAACCCGAAACAGGGGGTATACCTACGAGCAGTACTTC
V: TRBV7-9; size: -; J: TRBJ2-3; D: -; CDR3: CASRGANLLTSTDTQYF; DNA: TGTGCCAGCCGGGGGGCGAATCTCCTTACTAGCACAGATACGCAGTATTTT
V: TRBV5-4; size: once; J: TRBJ2-3; D: -; CDR3: CASSFGGTGPRGTQYF; DNA: TGTGCCAGCAGCTTCGGGGGGACAGGACCCAGGGGTACGCAGTATTTT
V: TRBV5-1; size: -; J: TRBJ2-3; D: TRBD1; CDR3: CASSLARGRGDTQYF; DNA: TGCGCCAGCAGCTTGGCCAGGGGGCGAGGCGATACGCAGTATTTT
V: TRBV7-2; size: -; J: TRBJ1-2; D: -; CDR3: CASSGNRVNYGYTF; DNA: TGTGCCAGCAGCGGCAACAGGGTTAACTATGGCTACACCTTC
V: TRBV2; size: -; J: TRBJ2-5; D: TRBD1; CDR3: CASSAGTGPETQYF; DNA: TGTGCCAGCAGCGCCGGGACAGGCCCAGAGACCCAGTACTTC
V: TRBV15; size: -; J: TRBJ1-6; D: -; CDR3: CATQRRPENNSPLHF; DNA: TGTGCCACCCAGAGGAGGCCGGAGAATAATTCACCCCTCCACTTT
V: TRBV18; size: -; J: TRBJ1-6; D: -; CDR3: CASSRGGDSPLHF; DNA: TGTGCCAGCTCACGCGGAGGGGATTCACCCCTCCACTTT
V: TRBV4-2; size: -; J: TRBJ2-5; D: TRBD2; CDR3: CASSQAYAGGQETQYF; DNA: TGTGCCAGCAGCCAAGCATACGCGGGAGGTCAGGAGACCCAGTACTTC
V: TRBV5-6; size: once; J: TRBJ1-5; D: -; CDR3: CASSRQPDQPQHF; DNA: TGTGCCAGCAGCCGACAGCCAGATCAGCCCCAGCATTTT